This paragraph reports one T cell receptor beta chain. The record originates from a study of blood T cell repertoires in COVID-19. Study overall: Specimens from acute and convalescent COVID-19 originated in the United States, Italy and Spain. T cells, B-cell-depleted T cells, or PBMCs provided the cDNA or gDNA that served as material.

The CDR3 totals 11 residues. Trimming pared 1 base from V and 13 bases from J, leaving 8 bases between. How the authors handled the data: Amplification of reference gene primers was used by the study to estimate nucleated cell counts. The table came from immunoSEQ multiplex PCR; TCRdb's copy has only in-frame clones and leaves some out. V, J and clone size are taken as reported in that table, and D and trimming were inferred from the DNA itself. The table lists about 160,000 clones, over 80% of them singletons. This chain connects TRBV12-3 or TRBV12-4 to TRBJ2-1; D not resolved. This sequence was found in a man between 65 and 85 years old who had recovered from COVID-19. Sequenced material: peripheral blood. CDR3 sequence: CASSLERPQFF. The CDR3 DNA follows: TGTGCCAGCAGTTTAGAGCGCCCACAGTTCTTC.